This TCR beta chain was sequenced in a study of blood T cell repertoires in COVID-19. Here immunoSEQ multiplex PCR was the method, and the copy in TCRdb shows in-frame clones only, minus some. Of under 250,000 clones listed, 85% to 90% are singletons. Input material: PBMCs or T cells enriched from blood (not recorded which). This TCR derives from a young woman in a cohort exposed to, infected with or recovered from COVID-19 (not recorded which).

As DNA, the CDR3 is TGTGCCATCAGGACCGGGACTAAGTCCTACGAGCAGTACTTC. Translation: CAIRTGTKSYEQYF. V usage is TRBV10-3 and J usage is TRBJ2-7; TRBD2 agrees at 7 bases. Germline V gives CDR1 ENHRY, CDR2 SYGVKD. This CDR3 contains 14 residues. With 6 bases clipped from V and 1 base from J, the junction kept 6 bases outside the gene matches.